These T cell receptor beta chains were read from a single sample in a study of blood T cell repertoires in COVID-19. Method: immunoSEQ multiplex PCR; TCRdb's copy keeps in-frame clones and lacks some. The sample lists 150,000 or so clones; about 79% were seen once. Sequencing input: PBMCs or T cells enriched from blood (not recorded which). These receptors came from a man aged 50 to 59 who had recovered from COVID-19. The CDR3 runs from the conserved cysteine through the conserved F or W. D genes are given only for firm matches. Part of the rows lack a size; the others show once, few, many or a class for expanded clones.

d_call,j_call,v_call,clone_size,cdr3_aa,cdr3_nt
-,TRBJ2-7,TRBV7-9,-,CASSLGGQNYEQYF,TGTGCCAGCAGCTTGGGCGGACAAAACTACGAGCAGTACTTC
-,TRBJ1-3,TRBV2,-,CASSDVPSTGRAIYF,TGTGCCAGCAGTGACGTTCCTTCTACAGGGAGAGCCATATATTTT
-,TRBJ1-5,TRBV19,-,CASTKYSNQPQHF,TGTGCCAGTACTAAATATAGCAATCAGCCCCAGCATTTT
TRBD1,TRBJ1-4,TRBV28,few,CASRGQGAGYEKLFF,TGTGCCAGCAGGGGACAGGGGGCTGGGTATGAAAAACTGTTTTTT
-,TRBJ1-2,TRBV19,-,CASSIVHQGPYGYTF,TGTGCCAGTAGTATAGTTCACCAGGGGCCCTATGGCTACACCTTC
-,TRBJ1-2,TRBV30,-,CAWSPGGNYGYTF,TGTGCCTGGAGTCCCGGGGGTAACTATGGCTACACCTTC
TRBD1,TRBJ1-2,TRBV19,once,CASSTRTGQGAYGYTF,TGTGCCAGTAGTACCCGTACCGGACAGGGGGCCTATGGCTACACCTTC
-,TRBJ2-2,TRBV27,-,CASSFRTGELFF,TGTGCCAGCAGTTTCCGCACCGGGGAGCTGTTTTTT
TRBD1,TRBJ1-1,TRBV5-1,-,CASRGQSMNTEAFF,TGCGCCAGCAGGGGACAGAGCATGAACACTGAAGCTTTCTTT
TRBD1,TRBJ1-6,TRBV20-1,-,CSASDRGIALHF,TGCAGTGCTAGTGACAGGGGAATCGCCCTCCACTTT
TRBD1,TRBJ1-2,TRBV30,once,CAWSGQGVSYGYTF,TGTGCCTGGAGTGGGCAGGGGGTAAGCTATGGCTACACCTTC
TRBD1,TRBJ1-5,TRBV7-2,-,CASSLGQYNQPQHF,TGTGCCAGCAGCTTGGGACAGTACAATCAGCCCCAGCATTTT
-,TRBJ1-2,TRBV12-3/TRBV12-4,-,CASSPGTNDGYTF,TGTGCCAGCAGCCCAGGGACAAATGATGGCTACACCTTC
-,TRBJ1-3,TRBV6-5,-,CASNPGPGNTIYF,TGTGCCAGCAACCCCGGTCCAGGAAACACCATATATTTT
-,TRBJ1-1,TRBV7-6,-,CASSLGGQNTEAFF,TGTGCCAGCAGCTTAGGGGGACAGAACACTGAAGCTTTCTTT
-,TRBJ2-2,TRBV15,-,CATSRELAGSNTGELFF,TGTGCCACCAGCAGAGAATTGGCAGGATCGAACACCGGGGAGCTGTTTTTT
TRBD1,TRBJ1-2,TRBV29-1,-,CSVDRGAGGIGGYTF,TGCAGCGTTGATCGCGGGGCAGGGGGCATAGGAGGCTACACCTTC
-,TRBJ1-5,TRBV7-9,few,CASSTYSSGNQPQHF,TGTGCCAGCAGCACCTACAGCTCTGGCAATCAGCCCCAGCATTTT
-,TRBJ1-1,TRBV11-3,-,CASSLDGRVGTEAFF,TGTGCCAGCAGCTTAGACGGCAGGGTGGGCACTGAAGCTTTCTTT
TRBD1,TRBJ1-2,TRBV30,-,CAWSEPGQRHTNYGYTF,TGTGCCTGGAGCGAACCGGGACAGCGGCATACTAACTATGGCTACACCTTC
TRBD2,TRBJ2-1,TRBV19,-,CASSTGTSGGHYNEQFF,TGTGCCAGTAGTACCGGGACTAGCGGGGGACACTACAATGAGCAGTTCTTC
-,TRBJ1-3,TRBV30,-,CAWRAGNTIYF,TGTGCCTGGAGAGCCGGAAACACCATATATTTT
TRBD2,TRBJ2-5,TRBV6-2/TRBV6-3,-,CASSYHPAGGHFDGGETQYF,TGTGCCAGCAGTTACCATCCAGCGGGGGGGCATTTCGACGGAGGAGAGACCCAGTACTTC
-,TRBJ1-5,TRBV5-6,-,CASSLGPGLSPPIQPQHF,TGTGCCAGCAGCTTGGGACCGGGACTTTCCCCCCCTATTCAGCCCCAGCATTTT
-,TRBJ2-5,TRBV29-1,-,CSVVPQQETQYF,TGCAGCGTTGTCCCCCAACAAGAGACCCAGTACTTC
-,TRBJ1-5,TRBV18,-,CASSATPGPPILTQHF,TGTGCCAGCTCAGCCACCCCAGGGCCACCAATTTTAACCCAGCATTTT
-,TRBJ2-3,TRBV2,-,CAIIMAASTDTQYF,TGTGCCATCATTATGGCGGCTAGCACAGATACGCAGTATTTT
-,TRBJ2-2,TRBV25-1,-,CASSEYQTGELFF,TGTGCCAGCAGTGAATATCAGACCGGGGAGCTGTTTTTT
TRBD1,TRBJ2-5,TRBV3-1/TRBV3-2,-,CASSRQGRTAAQYF,TGTGCCAGCAGCCGACAGGGGAGGACAGCGGCCCAGTACTTC
-,TRBJ1-4,TRBV12-3/TRBV12-4,-,CAISRGANEKLFF,TGTGCCATCTCCCGGGGGGCTAATGAAAAACTGTTTTTT
-,TRBJ1-6,TRBV3-1/TRBV3-2,few,CASSQGWENSPLHF,TGTGCCAGCAGCCAGGGTTGGGAGAATTCACCCCTCCACTTT
-,TRBJ1-2,TRBV4-2,-,CASSQPDTNYGYTF,TGTGCCAGCAGCCAACCGGACACGAACTATGGCTACACCTTC